These T cell receptor beta chains were read from a single sample in a study of T cells in Graves' hyperthyroidism and ophthalmopathy. MiXCR, run by TCRdb on the multiplex PCR reads, gives a single entry per CDR3 protein. Altogether nearly 750,000 distinct CDR3 sequences are present, just over 35% being singletons, with the ten largest covering less than 35%. Sequencing was carried out using blood. The source of these receptors is a middle-aged woman with Graves' hyperthyroidism. Each CDR3 is given with its conserved first and last residue. Fields, in order: J gene, D gene, clone size, V gene, CDR3 DNA, CDR3 protein. The D gene is left open where the match is weak. The size entry is marked missing in some rows and otherwise reads once, few, many or a size class.

TRBJ1-1,NA,few,TRBV7-9,TGTGCCAGCAGCCCCGGGACAACGAACGCTGAAGCTTTCTTT,CASSPGTTNAEAFF
TRBJ2-5,TRBD1,NA,TRBV7-3,TGCGCCAGCAGCCAAGGACTGGGACAGACGGCCCAAGAGACCCAGTACTTC,CASSQGLGQTAQETQYF
TRBJ2-7,TRBD1,many,TRBV7-8,TGTGCCAGCAGCTTAAAAAGGGGAGGACAGGGGGCGTTCTACGAGCAGTACTTC,CASSLKRGGQGAFYEQYF
TRBJ2-5,TRBD2,many,TRBV20-1,TGCAGTGTGGCGGCCCACCTGCAGGCGGGAGTGGGCCAAGAGACCCAGTACTTC,CSVAAHLQAGVGQETQYF
TRBJ1-6,NA,NA,TRBV9,TGTGCCAGCAGCGCCTCACTACAACAGGGAGTTAATTCACCCCTCCACTTT,CASSASLQQGVNSPLHF
TRBJ2-2,NA,NA,TRBV5-8,TGTGCCAGCACCCCCGGGGCGGGGTACACCGGGGAGCTGTTTTTT,CASTPGAGYTGELFF
TRBJ1-1,NA,NA,TRBV7-9,TGTGCCAGCAGCCAGGAGGACAGATCGAACACTGAAGCTTTCTTT,CASSQEDRSNTEAFF
TRBJ2-7,NA,few,TRBV11-3,TGTGCCAGCAGCTTGGGGTTCACCTACGAGCAGTACTTC,CASSLGFTYEQYF
TRBJ1-2,NA,NA,TRBV7-8,TGTGCCAGCAGCTTAGAGTTTATGGGGGCAGGTGGCTACACCTTC,CASSLEFMGAGGYTF
TRBJ1-2,NA,NA,TRBV10-3,TGTGCCATCAGAGGCGGACGGGATGGCTACACCTTC,CAIRGGRDGYTF
TRBJ2-5,TRBD1,few,TRBV4-3,TGCGCCAGCAGCCATGGGACAGGGGCAGAGACCCAGTACTTC,CASSHGTGAETQYF
TRBJ1-1,NA,NA,TRBV19,TGTGCCAGCAGTTTATGGTGGGGCGCGAACACTGAAGCTTTCTTT,CASSLWWGANTEAFF
TRBJ1-2,NA,NA,TRBV29-1,TGCAGCTGGCAGGGAGATTCCAATGGCTACACCTTC,CSWQGDSNGYTF
TRBJ1-1,NA,NA,TRBV7-8,TGTGCCAGCAGCTTATCTAACGTTCCTGAAGCTTTCTTT,CASSLSNVPEAFF
TRBJ2-7,TRBD1,many,TRBV14,TGTGCCAGCGTAGGGGACAGGGACTACGAGCAGTACTTC,CASVGDRDYEQYF
TRBJ1-1,TRBD1,NA,TRBV15,TGTGCCACCAGCCTCCGGACAGGGATAGTCGCTGAAGCTTTCTTT,CATSLRTGIVAEAFF
TRBJ1-1,NA,NA,TRBV20-1,TGCAGTGCTAAGAGGGGGACTGAAGCTTTCTTT,CSAKRGTEAFF
TRBJ2-5,TRBD1,NA,TRBV20-1,TGCAGTGCTAGGGCCCCACCAGGGACAGATACGCAGTACTTC,CSARAPPGTDTQYF
TRBJ1-2,NA,NA,TRBV29-1,TGCAGCGTTAACACTAACTATGGCTACACCTTC,CSVNTNYGYTF
TRBJ1-2,NA,many,TRBV7-2,TGTGCCAGCAGACAATCAGACGGATTCTATGGCTACACCTTC,CASRQSDGFYGYTF
TRBJ2-5,NA,NA,TRBV10-3,TGTGCCATCACCATGGGGGGGCCTGGAGAGACCCAGTACTTC,CAITMGGPGETQYF
TRBJ1-1,NA,once,TRBV27,TGTGCCAGCAGTTTATCTAGTGGCGGGGCTAGGTACACTGAAGCTTTCTTT,CASSLSSGGARYTEAFF
TRBJ2-2,TRBD2,NA,TRBV7-9,TGTGCCAGCAGCTCTGGACTAGCGGGATACACCGGGGAGCTGTTTTTT,CASSSGLAGYTGELFF